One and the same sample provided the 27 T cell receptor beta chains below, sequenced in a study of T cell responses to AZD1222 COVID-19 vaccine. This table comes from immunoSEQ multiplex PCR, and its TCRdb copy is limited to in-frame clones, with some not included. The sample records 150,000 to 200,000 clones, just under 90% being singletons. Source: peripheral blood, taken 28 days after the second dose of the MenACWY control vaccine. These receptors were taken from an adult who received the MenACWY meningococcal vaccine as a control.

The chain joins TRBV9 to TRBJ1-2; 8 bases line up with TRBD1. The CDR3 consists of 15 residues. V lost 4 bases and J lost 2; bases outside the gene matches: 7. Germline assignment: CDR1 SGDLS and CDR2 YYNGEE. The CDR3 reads CASSQRTGSNYGYTF. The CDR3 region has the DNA TGTGCCAGCAGCCAGAGGACAGGGTCAAACTATGGCTACACCTTC.

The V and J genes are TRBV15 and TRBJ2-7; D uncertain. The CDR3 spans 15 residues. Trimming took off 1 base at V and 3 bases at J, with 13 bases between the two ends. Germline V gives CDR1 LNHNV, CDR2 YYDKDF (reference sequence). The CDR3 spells CATSRVVAEIYEQYF. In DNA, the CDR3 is TGTGCCACCAGCAGAGTCGTCGCGGAAATCTACGAGCAGTACTTC.

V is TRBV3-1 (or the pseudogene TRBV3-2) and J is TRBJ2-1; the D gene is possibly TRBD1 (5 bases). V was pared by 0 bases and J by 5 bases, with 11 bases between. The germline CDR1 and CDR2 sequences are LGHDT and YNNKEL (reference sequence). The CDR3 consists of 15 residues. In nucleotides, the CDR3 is TGTGCCAGCAGCCAAGAGTGGCAGGGTGACAATGAGCAGTTCTTC. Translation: CASSQEWQGDNEQFF.

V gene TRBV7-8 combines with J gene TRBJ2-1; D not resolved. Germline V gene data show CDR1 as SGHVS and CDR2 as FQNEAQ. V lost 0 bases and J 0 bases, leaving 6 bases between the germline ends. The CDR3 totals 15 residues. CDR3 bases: TGTGCCAGCAGCTTAGCCGAGAGCTCCTACAATGAGCAGTTCTTC. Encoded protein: CASSLAESSYNEQFF.

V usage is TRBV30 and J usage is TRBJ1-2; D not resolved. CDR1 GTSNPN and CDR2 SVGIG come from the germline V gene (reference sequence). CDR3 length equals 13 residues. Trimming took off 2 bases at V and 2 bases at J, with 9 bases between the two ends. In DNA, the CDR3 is TGTGCCTGGAGTCGGGCCAGCAACTATGGCTACACCTTC. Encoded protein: CAWSRASNYGYTF.

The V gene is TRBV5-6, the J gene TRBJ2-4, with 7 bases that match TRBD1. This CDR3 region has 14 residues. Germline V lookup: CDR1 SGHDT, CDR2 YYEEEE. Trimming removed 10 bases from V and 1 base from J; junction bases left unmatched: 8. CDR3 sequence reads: CASERGLAKNIQYF. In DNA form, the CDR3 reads TGTGCCTCCGAAAGGGGGCTTGCCAAAAACATTCAGTACTTC.

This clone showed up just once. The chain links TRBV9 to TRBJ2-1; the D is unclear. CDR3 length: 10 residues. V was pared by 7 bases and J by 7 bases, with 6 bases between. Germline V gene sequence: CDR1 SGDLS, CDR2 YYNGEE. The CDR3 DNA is TGTGCCAGCGGGCTGAATGAGCAGTTCTTC. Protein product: CASGLNEQFF.

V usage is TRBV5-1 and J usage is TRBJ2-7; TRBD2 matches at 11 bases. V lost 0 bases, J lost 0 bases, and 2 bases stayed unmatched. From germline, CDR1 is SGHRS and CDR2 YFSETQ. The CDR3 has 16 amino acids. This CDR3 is CASSLELAGASYEQYF. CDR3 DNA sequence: TGCGCCAGCAGCTTGGAACTAGCGGGAGCCTCCTACGAGCAGTACTTC.

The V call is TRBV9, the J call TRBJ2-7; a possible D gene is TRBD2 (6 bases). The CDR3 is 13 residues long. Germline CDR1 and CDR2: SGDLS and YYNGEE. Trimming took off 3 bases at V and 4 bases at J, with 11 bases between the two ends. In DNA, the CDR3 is TGTGCCAGCAGCGCGGCCGCGGGATACGAGCAGTACTTC. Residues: CASSAAAGYEQYF.

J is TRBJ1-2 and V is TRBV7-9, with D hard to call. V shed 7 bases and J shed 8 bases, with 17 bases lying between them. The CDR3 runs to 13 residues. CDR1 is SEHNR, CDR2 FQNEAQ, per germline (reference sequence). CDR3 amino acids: CASTPSAGQGYTF. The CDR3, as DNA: TGTGCCAGCACTCCCAGCGCGGGCCAAGGCTACACCTTC.

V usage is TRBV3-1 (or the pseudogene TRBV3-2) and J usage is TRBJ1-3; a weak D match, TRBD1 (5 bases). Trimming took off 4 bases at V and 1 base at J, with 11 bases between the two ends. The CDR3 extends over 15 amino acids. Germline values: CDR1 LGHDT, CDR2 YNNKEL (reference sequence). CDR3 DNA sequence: TGTGCCAGCAGCCCTTCAGGGACGTCTGGAAACACCATATATTTT. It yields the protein CASSPSGTSGNTIYF.

In DNA form, the CDR3 reads TGTGCCAGCAGCCAGGTACACCCCTCCTACGAGCAGTACTTC. It is translated as CASSQVHPSYEQYF. The chain has TRBV14 and TRBJ2-7; no clear D. V was pared by 3 bases and J by 0 bases, with 9 bases between. The length of the CDR3 is 14 residues. Germline lookup yields CDR1 SGHDN and CDR2 FVKESK.

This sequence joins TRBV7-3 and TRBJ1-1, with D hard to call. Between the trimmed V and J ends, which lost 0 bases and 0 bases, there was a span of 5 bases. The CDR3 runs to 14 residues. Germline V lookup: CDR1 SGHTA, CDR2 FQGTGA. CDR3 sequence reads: CASSLTSVNTEAFF. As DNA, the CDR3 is TGTGCCAGCAGCTTAACGAGCGTGAACACTGAAGCTTTCTTT.

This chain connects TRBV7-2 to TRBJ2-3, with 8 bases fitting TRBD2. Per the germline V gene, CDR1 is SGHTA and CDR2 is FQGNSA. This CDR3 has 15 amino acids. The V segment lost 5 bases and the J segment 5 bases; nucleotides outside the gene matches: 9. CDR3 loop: CASSVTGTRLDTQYF. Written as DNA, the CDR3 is TGTGCCAGCAGCGTTACCGGGACTAGACTAGATACGCAGTATTTT.

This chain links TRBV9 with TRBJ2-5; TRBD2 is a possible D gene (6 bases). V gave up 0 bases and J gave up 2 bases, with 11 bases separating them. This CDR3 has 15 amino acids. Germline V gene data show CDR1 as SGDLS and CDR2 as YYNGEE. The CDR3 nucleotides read TGTGCCAGCAGCGTAGGAGGAGCGGGTCAAGAGACCCAGTACTTC. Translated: CASSVGGAGQETQYF. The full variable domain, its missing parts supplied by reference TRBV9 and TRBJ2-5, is DSGVTQTPKHLITATGQRVTLRCSPRSGDLSVYWYQQSLDQGLQFLIQYYNGEERAKGNILERFSAQQFPDLHSELNLSSLELGDSALYFCASSVGGAGQETQYFGPGTRLLVL.

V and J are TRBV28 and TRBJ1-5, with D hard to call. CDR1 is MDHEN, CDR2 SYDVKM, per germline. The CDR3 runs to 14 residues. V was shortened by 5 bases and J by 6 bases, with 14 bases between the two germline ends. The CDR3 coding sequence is TGTGCCAGCAGTCAGCTGGCCTACGGTCAGCCCCAGCATTTT. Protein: CASSQLAYGQPQHF. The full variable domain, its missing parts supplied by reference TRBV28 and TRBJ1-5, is DVKVTQSSRYLVKRTGEKVFLECVQDMDHENMFWYRQDPGLGLRLIYFSYDVKMKEKGDIPEGYSVSREKKERFSLILESASTNQTSMYLCASSQLAYGQPQHFGDGTRLSIL.

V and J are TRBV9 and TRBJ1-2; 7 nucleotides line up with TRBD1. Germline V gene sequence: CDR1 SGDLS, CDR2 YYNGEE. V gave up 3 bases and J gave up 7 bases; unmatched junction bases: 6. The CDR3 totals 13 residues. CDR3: CASSGGQVAGYTF. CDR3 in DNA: TGTGCCAGCAGCGGCGGACAGGTGGCTGGCTACACCTTC.

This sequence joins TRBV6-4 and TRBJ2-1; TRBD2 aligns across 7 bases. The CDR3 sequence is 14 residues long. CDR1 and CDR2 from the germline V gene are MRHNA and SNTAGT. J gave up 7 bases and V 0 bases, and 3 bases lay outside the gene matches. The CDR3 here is CASSDSSGKNEQFF. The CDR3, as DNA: TGTGCCAGCAGTGACTCGAGCGGGAAAAATGAGCAGTTCTTC.

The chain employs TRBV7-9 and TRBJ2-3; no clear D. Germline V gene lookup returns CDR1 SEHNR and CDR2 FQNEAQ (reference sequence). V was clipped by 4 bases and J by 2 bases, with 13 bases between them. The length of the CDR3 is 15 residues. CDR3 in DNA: TGTGCCAGCAGCTCGACTCGCCGCCCCACAGATACGCAGTATTTT. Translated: CASSSTRRPTDTQYF.

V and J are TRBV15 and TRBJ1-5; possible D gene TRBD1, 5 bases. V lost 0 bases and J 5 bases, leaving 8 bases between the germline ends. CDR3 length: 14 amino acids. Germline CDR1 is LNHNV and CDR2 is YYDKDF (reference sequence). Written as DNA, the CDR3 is TGTGCCACCAGCAGAGATCGGGGGGATCAGCCCCAGCATTTT. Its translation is CATSRDRGDQPQHF. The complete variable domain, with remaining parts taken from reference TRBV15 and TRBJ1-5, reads DAMVIQNPRYQVTQFGKPVTLSCSQTLNHNVMYWYQQKSSQAPKLLFHYYDKDFNNEADTPDNFQSRRPNTSFCFLDIRSPGLGDTAMYLCATSRDRGDQPQHFGDGTRLSIL.

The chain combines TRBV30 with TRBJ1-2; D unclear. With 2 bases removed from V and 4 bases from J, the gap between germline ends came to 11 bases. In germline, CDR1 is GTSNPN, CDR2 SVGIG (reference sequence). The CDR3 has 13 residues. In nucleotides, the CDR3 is TGTGCCTGGAGTAAGGGTTGGAGCTATGGCTACACCTTC. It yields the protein CAWSKGWSYGYTF.

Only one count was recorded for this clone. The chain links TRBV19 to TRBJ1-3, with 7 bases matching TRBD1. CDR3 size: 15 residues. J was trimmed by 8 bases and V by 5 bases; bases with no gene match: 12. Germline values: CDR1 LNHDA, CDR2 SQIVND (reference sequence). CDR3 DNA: TGTGCCAGTAGTCCAACCGGGACAGTCGGGTACACCATATATTTT. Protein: CASSPTGTVGYTIYF.

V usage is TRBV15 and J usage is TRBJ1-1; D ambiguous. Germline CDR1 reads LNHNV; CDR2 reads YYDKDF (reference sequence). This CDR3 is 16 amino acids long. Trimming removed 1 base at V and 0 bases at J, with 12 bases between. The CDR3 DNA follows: TGTGCCACCAGCAGAGGTGGTGGACTCATGAACACTGAAGCTTTCTTT. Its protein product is CATSRGGGLMNTEAFF.

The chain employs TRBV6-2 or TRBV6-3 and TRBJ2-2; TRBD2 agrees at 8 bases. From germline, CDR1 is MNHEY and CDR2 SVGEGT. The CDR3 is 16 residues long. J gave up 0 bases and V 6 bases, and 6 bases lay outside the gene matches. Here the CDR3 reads CASSQLAVSNTGELFF. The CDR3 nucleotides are TGTGCCAGCAGCCAACTAGCGGTCTCGAACACCGGGGAGCTGTTTTTT.

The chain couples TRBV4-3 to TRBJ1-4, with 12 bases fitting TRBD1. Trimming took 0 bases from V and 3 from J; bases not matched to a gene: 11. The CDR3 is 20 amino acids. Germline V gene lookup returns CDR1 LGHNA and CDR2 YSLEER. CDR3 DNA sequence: TGCGCCAGCAGCCAAGAAGGGGGGACAGGGGGCTGGATAGCTAATGAAAAACTGTTTTTT. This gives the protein CASSQEGGTGGWIANEKLFF.

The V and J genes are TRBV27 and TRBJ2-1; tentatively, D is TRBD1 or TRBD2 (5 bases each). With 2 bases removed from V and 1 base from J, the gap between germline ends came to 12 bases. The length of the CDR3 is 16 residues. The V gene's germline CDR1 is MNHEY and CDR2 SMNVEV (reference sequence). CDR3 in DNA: TGTGCCAGCAGTTTAGGTCGGGACCCATCCTACAATGAGCAGTTCTTC. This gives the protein CASSLGRDPSYNEQFF.

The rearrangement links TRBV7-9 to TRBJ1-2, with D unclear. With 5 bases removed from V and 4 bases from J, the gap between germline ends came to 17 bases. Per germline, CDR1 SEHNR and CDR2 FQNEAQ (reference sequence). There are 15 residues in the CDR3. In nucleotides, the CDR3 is TGTGCCAGCAGCCTAACACCCGACGGGCTCTATGGCTACACCTTC. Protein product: CASSLTPDGLYGYTF.